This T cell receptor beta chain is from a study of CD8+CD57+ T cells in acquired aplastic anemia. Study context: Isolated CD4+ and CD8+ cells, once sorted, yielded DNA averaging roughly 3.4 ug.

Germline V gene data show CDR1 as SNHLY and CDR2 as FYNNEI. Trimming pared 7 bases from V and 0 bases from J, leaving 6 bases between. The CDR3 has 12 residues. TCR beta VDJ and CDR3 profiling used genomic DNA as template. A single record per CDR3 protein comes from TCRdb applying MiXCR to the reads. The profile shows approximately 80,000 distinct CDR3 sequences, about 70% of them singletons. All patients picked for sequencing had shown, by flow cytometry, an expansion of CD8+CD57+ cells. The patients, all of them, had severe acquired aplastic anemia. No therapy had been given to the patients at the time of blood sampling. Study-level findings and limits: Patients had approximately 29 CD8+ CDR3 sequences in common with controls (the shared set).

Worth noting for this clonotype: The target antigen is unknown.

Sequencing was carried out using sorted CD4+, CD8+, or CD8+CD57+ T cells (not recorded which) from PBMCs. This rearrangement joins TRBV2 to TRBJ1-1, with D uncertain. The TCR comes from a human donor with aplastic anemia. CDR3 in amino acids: CASTTVNTEAFF. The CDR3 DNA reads TGTGCCAGCACTACCGTGAACACTGAAGCTTTCTTT.